Listed below are T cell receptor beta chains from one sample, sequenced in a study of shared clonotypes between healthy human individuals. Only in-frame clones appear in the TCRdb table, and some are missing; sequencing was by immunoSEQ multiplex PCR. This table holds more than 450,000 clones, more than 65% found once. Sequences were obtained from PBMCs. The receptor source for this set is a woman aged 40 to 50 in good health. Some clones in this sample may be carry-over from other donors' samples. The conserved cysteine and the conserved F or W are not part of the CDR3 here. A D gene is named only where the DNA matches it firmly. Clone size is given for some rows only: seen once, a few or many times, or a class if the clone is expanded.

v_gene | abundance | d_gene | CDR3aa
TRBV30 | . | . | AWGAGYDTQY
TRBV5-1 | . | TRBD2 | ASSLARGRPGELF
TRBV10-2 | few | . | ASSEMRGMMNTEAF
TRBV19 | once | . | ASSIAIGYEQY
TRBV29-1 | few | TRBD1 | SAQKTGGAGYGYT
TRBV6-5 | . | TRBD1 | ASKGALNTEAF
TRBV7-8 | . | . | ASSFLDGNEQF
TRBV7-9 | . | . | ASRSTGGASTEAF
TRBV7-9 | . | TRBD1 | ASSPPDGTGIYGYT
TRBV11-2 | . | . | ASSALADSYNEQF
TRBV28 | . | . | ASSLTPGEQY
TRBV7-2 | . | . | ASSLREDTQY
TRBV10-2 | . | . | ASSEARAVGELF
TRBV5-4 | . | . | ASSFSRDTEAF
TRBV28 | . | TRBD2 | ASNLGGSTYEQY
TRBV7-3 | . | . | ASSPGFTGANVLT
TRBV7-7 | . | . | ASSSGQQETQY
TRBV5-1 | . | . | ASSSGLGGSYNEQF
TRBV5-4 | . | . | ASSLRSRGDETQY
TRBV15 | . | . | ATSRDTGGAYEQY
TRBV30 | . | . | AWSEGTANYGYT
TRBV7-9 | . | . | ASSFAGSGQPQH
TRBV4-2 | few | . | ASSLDSRELQY
TRBV7-9 | few | . | ASSLSGSGANVLT
TRBV6-6 | . | . | ASSSSGTDTQY
TRBV7-9 | once | . | ASSPQYEQY
TRBV28 | . | TRBD2 | ASSLVTSGTNEQF
TRBV15 | . | . | ATSSGLAYTGELF
TRBV5-1 | . | TRBD2 | ASSFGLAGEIGELF
TRBV19 | once | TRBD1 | ASRTGNHQPQH
TRBV6-5 | . | . | ASSYGETQY
TRBV5-4 | . | . | ASSLSADTQY
TRBV7-2 | once | . | ASSPGFGNTGELF
TRBV7-3 | . | TRBD2 | ASSLTSGSGRDTQY
TRBV6-5 | once | . | ASSYGWRTIKTQY
TRBV18 | . | TRBD1 | ASSPAGQTNYGYT
TRBV10-2 | . | . | ASSLLRVNTEAF
TRBV6-1 | . | . | ASSLGTENQPQH
TRBV28 | . | TRBD1 | ASQTGAPYEQY